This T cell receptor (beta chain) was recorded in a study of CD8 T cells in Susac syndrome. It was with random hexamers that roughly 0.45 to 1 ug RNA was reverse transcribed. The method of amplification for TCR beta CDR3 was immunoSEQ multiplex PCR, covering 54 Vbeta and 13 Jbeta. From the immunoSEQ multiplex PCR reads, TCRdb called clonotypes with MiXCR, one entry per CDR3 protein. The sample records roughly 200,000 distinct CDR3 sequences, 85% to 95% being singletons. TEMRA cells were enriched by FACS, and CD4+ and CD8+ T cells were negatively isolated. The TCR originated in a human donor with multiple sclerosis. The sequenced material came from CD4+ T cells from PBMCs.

The DNA of the CDR3 is TGTGCCTGGAGTGCGGCCGGGACACCCACCGGGGAGCTGTTTTTT. This encodes CAWSAAGTPTGELFF. This chain links TRBV30 with TRBJ2-2; TRBD1 might be the D (6 bases). The germline gives CDR1 GTSNPN, CDR2 SVGIG (reference sequence). V dropped 1 base and J dropped 4 bases, with 13 bases sitting between them. There are 15 residues in the CDR3.